This TCR beta chain emerged from a study of Ad26.COV2.S vaccination and SARS-CoV-2 variants. Study-wide background: This donor came from the COV1001 trial of Ad26.COV2.S.

Concerning this clone: Its target is not known.

Study conclusions and caveats: Researchers cautioned that TCR breadth and depth analyses may have underestimated total T cell responses.

Deletions cut 2 bases from V and 2 bases from J, with 16 bases between. The CDR3 runs to 17 residues. The V gene's germline CDR1 is LNHNV and CDR2 YYDKDF (reference sequence). TCRdb keeps only in-frame clones here, not all; method: immunoSEQ multiplex PCR. This sample has more than 400,000 clones, with 80% to 95% found just once. Treatment reported: about 20 received Ad26.COV2.S at low or high dose, single or two shots; 5 received placebo; per-sample allocation not given. After the first vaccine or placebo injection, samples were drawn on day 63. Aged 18-55 years, donor was enrolled in Boston in about 2020.

The chain joins TRBV15 to TRBJ1-5, with no clear D. The specimen comprised peripheral blood, sampled in a trial of Ad26.COV2.S vaccine versus placebo. The receptor's source is a person between 18 and 65 years old who received the Ad26.COV2.S COVID-19 vaccine or a placebo. The chain's CDR3 is CATSRPLGEGGNQPQHF. DNA of the CDR3: TGTGCCACCAGCAGACCCCTCGGGGAAGGCGGCAATCAGCCCCAGCATTTT.